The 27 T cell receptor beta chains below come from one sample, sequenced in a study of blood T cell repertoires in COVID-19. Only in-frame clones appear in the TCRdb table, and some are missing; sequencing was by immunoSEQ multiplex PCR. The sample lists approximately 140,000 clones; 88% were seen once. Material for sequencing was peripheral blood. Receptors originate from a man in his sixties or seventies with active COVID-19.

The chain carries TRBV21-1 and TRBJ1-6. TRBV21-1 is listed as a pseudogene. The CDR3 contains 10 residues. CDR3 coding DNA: TGTGCCAGCAGCGAGAAACCCCTCCACTTT. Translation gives CASSEKPLHF.

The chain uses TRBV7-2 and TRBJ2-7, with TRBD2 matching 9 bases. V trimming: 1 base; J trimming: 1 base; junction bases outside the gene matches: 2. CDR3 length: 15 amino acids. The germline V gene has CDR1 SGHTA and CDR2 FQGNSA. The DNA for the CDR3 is TGTGCCAGCAGCTTAGGGACTAGCGAATCCTACGAGCAGTACTTC. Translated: CASSLGTSESYEQYF.

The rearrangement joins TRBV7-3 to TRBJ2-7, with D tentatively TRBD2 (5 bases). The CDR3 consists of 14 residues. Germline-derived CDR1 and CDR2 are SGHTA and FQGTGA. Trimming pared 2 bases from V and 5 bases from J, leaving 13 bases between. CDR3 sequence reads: CASSLVGRSNEQYF. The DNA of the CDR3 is TGTGCCAGCAGCTTAGTTGGGAGAAGCAACGAGCAGTACTTC.

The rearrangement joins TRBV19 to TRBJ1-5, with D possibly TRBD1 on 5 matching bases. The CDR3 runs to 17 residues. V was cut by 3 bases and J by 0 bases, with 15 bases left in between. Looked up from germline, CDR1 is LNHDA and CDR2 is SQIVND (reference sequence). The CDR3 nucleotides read TGTGCCAGTAGTATCGGGCAGGGTCGATATAGCAATCAGCCCCAGCATTTT. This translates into CASSIGQGRYSNQPQHF. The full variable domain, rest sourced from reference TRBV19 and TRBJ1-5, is DGGITQSPKYLFRKEGQNVTLSCEQNLNHDAMYWYRQDPGQGLRLIYYSQIVNDFQKGDIAEGYSVSREKKESFPLTVTSAQKNPTAFYLCASSIGQGRYSNQPQHFGDGTRLSIL.

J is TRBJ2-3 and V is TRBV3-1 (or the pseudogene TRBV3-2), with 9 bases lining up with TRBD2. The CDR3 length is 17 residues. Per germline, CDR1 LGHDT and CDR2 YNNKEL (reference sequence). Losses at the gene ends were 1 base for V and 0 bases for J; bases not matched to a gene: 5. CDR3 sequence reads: CASSQARLAVSTDTQYF. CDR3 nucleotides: TGTGCCAGCAGCCAAGCCAGACTAGCGGTTAGCACAGATACGCAGTATTTT.

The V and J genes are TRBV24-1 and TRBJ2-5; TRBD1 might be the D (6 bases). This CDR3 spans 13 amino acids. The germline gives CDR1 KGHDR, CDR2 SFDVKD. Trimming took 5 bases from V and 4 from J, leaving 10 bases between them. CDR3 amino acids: CATSGGGVETQYF. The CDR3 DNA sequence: TGTGCCACCAGTGGTGGGGGCGTAGAGACCCAGTACTTC.

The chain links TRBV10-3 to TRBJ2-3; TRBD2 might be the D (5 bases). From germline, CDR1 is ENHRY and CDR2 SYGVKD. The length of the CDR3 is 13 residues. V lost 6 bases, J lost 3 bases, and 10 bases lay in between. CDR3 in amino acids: CAIRDSGTDTQYF. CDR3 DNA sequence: TGTGCCATCAGGGATTCGGGGACAGATACGCAGTATTTT.

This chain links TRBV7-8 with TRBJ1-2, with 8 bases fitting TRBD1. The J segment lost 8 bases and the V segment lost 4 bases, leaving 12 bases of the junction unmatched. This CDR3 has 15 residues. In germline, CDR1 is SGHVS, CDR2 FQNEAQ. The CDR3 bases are TGTGCCAGCAGCTCCCCGGACAGGGCGTTTGAAGGCTACACCTTC. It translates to CASSSPDRAFEGYTF.

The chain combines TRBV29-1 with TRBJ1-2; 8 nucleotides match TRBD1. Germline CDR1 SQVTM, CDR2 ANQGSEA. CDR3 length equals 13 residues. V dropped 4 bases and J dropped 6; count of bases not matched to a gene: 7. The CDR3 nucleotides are TGCAGCGTTGGGTGGGACAGGAAGAATGGCTACACCTTC. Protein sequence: CSVGWDRKNGYTF.

CDR3 in amino acids: CASSRLAGTYNEQFF. CDR3 in DNA: TGTGCCAGCAGCCGACTAGCGGGAACATACAATGAGCAGTTCTTC. The chain has TRBV6-2 or TRBV6-3 and TRBJ2-1, with 11 bases lining up with TRBD2. With 6 bases clipped from V and 4 bases from J, the junction kept 5 bases outside the gene matches. The CDR3 is 15 residues long. CDR1 is MNHEY and CDR2 is SVGEGT in the germline V gene.

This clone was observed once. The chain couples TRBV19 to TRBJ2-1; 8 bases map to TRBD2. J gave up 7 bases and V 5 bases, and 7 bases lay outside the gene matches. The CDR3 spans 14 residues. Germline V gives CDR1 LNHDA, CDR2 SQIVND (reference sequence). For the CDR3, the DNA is TGTGCCAGTAGTCCCCAGCGGGAGAATAATGAGCAGTTCTTC. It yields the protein CASSPQRENNEQFF.

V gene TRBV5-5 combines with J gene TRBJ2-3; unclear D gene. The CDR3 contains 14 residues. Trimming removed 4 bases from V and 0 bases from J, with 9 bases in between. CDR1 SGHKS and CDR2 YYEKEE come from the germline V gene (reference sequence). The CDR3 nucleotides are TGTGCCAGCAGCCGTCCCACTAGCACAGATACGCAGTATTTT. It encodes CASSRPTSTDTQYF.

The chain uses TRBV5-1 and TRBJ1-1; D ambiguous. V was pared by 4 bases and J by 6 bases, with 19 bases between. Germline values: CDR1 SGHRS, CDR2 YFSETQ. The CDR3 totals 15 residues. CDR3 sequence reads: CASSVGSLTTAEAFF. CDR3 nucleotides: TGCGCCAGCAGCGTAGGATCTCTCACTACGGCTGAAGCTTTCTTT.

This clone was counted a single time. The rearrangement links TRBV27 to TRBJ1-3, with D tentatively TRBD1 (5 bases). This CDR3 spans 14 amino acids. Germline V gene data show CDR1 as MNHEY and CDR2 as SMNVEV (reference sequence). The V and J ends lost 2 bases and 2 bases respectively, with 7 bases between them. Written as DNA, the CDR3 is TGTGCCAGCAGTTTAGCAGGGACTGGAAACACCATATATTTT. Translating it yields CASSLAGTGNTIYF.

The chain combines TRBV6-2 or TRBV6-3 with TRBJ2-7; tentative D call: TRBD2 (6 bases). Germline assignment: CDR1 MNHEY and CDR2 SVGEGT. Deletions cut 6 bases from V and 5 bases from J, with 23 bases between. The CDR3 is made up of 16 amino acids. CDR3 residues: CASSPMQLVGGHEQYF. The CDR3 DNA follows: TGTGCCAGCAGCCCCATGCAGTTGGTGGGAGGTCACGAGCAGTACTTC.

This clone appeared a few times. In DNA form, the CDR3 reads TGCGCCAGCAGCTTGGGGACACCTCTCTCTGGAAACACCATATATTTT. Protein product: CASSLGTPLSGNTIYF. The chain employs TRBV5-1 and TRBJ1-3; D possibly corresponds to TRBD1 (5 bases). The ends were cut back, 0 bases at V and 0 bases at J, with 10 bases in the middle. Germline CDR1 is SGHRS and CDR2 is YFSETQ. This CDR3 contains 16 residues.

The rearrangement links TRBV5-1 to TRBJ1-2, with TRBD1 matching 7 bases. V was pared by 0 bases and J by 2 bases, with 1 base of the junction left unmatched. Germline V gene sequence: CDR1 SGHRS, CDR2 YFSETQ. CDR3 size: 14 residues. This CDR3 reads CASSLEGQNYGYTF. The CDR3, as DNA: TGCGCCAGCAGCTTGGAGGGACAGAACTATGGCTACACCTTC. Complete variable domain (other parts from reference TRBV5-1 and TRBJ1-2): KAGVTQTPRYLIKTRGQQVTLSCSPISGHRSVSWYQQTPGQGLQFLFEYFSETQRNKGNFPGRFSGRQFSNSRSEMNVSTLELGDSALYLCASSLEGQNYGYTFGSGTRLTVV.

The CDR3 loop reads CASRPTGVRTEAFF. The CDR3 DNA sequence: TGTGCCAGTAGGCCGACAGGGGTCCGCACTGAAGCTTTCTTT. The rearrangement links TRBV19 to TRBJ1-1; 8 bases align to TRBD1. V was clipped by 6 bases and J by 4 bases; unmatched bases: 7. CDR3 length: 14 amino acids. Germline CDR1 and CDR2: LNHDA and SQIVND (reference sequence).

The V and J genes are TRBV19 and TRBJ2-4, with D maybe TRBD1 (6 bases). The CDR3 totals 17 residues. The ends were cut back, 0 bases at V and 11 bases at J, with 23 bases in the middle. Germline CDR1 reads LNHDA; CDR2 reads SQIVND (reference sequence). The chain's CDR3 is CASSIDPPTGTSVVQYF. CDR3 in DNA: TGTGCCAGTAGTATAGATCCCCCTACAGGGACCTCGGTGGTTCAGTACTTC.

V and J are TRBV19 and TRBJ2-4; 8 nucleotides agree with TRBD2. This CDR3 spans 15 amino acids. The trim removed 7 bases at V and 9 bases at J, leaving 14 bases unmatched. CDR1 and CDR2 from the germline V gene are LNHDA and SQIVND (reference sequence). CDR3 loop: CASTHSGAGSGIQYF. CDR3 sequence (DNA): TGTGCCAGTACCCATAGCGGGGCAGGGTCGGGCATTCAGTACTTC. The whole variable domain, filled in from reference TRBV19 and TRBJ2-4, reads DGGITQSPKYLFRKEGQNVTLSCEQNLNHDAMYWYRQDPGQGLRLIYYSQIVNDFQKGDIAEGYSVSREKKESFPLTVTSAQKNPTAFYLCASTHSGAGSGIQYFGAGTRLSVL.

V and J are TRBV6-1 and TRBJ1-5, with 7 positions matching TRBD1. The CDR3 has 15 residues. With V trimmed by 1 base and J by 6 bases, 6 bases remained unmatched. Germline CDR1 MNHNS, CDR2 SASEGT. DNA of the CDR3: TGTGCCAGCAGTGAAGGCAGGGGGACGGGTCAGCCCCAGCATTTT. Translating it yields CASSEGRGTGQPQHF.

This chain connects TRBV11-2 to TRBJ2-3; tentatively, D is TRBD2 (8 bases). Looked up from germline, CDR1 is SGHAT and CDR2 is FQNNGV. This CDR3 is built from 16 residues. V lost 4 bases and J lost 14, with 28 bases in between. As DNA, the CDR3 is TGTGCCAGCAGCTCCTCGGGACAGTTAGCGGGATCGGATACGTATTTT. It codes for CASSSSGQLAGSDTYF. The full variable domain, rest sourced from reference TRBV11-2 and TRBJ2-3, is EAGVAQSPRYKIIEKRQSVAFWCNPISGHATLYWYQQILGQGPKLLIQFQNNGVVDDSQLPKDRFSAERLKGVDSTLKIQPAKLEDSAVYLCASSSSGQLAGSDTYFGPGTRLTVL.

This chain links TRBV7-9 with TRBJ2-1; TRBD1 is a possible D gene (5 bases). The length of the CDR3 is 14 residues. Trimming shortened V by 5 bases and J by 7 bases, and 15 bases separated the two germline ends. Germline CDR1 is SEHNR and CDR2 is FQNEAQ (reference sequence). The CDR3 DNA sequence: TGTGCCAGCAGCCCTATCGGCAGGGTGAATGAGCAGTTCTTC. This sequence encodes CASSPIGRVNEQFF. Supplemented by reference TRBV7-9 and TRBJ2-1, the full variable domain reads DTGVSQNPRHKITKRGQNVTFRCDPISEHNRLYWYRQTLGQGPEFLTYFQNEAQLEKSRLLSDRFSAERPKGSFSTLEIQRTEQGDSAMYLCASSPIGRVNEQFFGPGTRLTVL.

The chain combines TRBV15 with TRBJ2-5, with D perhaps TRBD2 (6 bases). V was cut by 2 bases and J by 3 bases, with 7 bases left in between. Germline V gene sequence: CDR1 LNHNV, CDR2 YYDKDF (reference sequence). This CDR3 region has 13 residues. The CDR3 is CATSRWGEETQYF. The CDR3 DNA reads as TGTGCCACCAGCAGATGGGGGGAAGAGACCCAGTACTTC. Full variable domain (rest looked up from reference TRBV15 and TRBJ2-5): DAMVIQNPRYQVTQFGKPVTLSCSQTLNHNVMYWYQQKSSQAPKLLFHYYDKDFNNEADTPDNFQSRRPNTSFCFLDIRSPGLGDTAMYLCATSRWGEETQYFGPGTRLLVL.

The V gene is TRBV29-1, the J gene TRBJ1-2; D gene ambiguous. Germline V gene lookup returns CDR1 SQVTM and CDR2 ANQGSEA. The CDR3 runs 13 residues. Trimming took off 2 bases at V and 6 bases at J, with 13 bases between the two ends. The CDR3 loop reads CSVELTLADGYTF. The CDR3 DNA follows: TGCAGCGTTGAATTAACGCTGGCCGATGGCTACACCTTC.

The CDR3 DNA follows: TGTGCCAGCAGCATTGACAGGGGAGAGACCCAGTACTTC. It translates to CASSIDRGETQYF. This chain links TRBV7-3 with TRBJ2-5; 8 nucleotides align to TRBD1. The length of the CDR3 is 13 residues. The trim removed 5 bases at V and 4 bases at J, leaving 3 bases unmatched. CDR1 and CDR2 (germline): SGHTA, FQGTGA.

The CDR3, as DNA: TGCGCCAGCAGCTTGAACGGGGGAGCGGGGAATGAGCAGTTCTTC. It encodes CASSLNGGAGNEQFF. V gene TRBV5-1 combines with J gene TRBJ2-1; 7 bases map to TRBD2. Per germline, CDR1 SGHRS and CDR2 YFSETQ. This CDR3 region has 15 residues. V lost 1 base and J lost 7; bases outside the gene matches: 8.